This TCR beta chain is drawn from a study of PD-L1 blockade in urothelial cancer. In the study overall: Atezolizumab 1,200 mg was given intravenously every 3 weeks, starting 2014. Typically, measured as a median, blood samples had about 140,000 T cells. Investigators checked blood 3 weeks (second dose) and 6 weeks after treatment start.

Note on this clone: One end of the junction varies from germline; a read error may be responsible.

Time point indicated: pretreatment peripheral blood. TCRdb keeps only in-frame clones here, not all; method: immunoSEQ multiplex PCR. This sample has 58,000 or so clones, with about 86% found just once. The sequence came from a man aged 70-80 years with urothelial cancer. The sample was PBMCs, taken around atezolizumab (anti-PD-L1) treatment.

The CDR3 DNA follows: TGTGCTAGCAGCTTAACTAGCGGTGAGCCTCTTCCTTTCTACGAGCAGTACTTC. It codes for CASSLTSGEPLPFYEQYF. The V and J genes are TRBV7-7 and TRBJ2-7, with 8 nucleotides matching TRBD2. The CDR3 has 18 amino acids. The germline gives CDR1 SSHAT, CDR2 FNYEAQ (reference sequence).